Only a few counts were recorded for the clone carrying this T cell receptor (beta chain). For TCR beta, libraries came from quantitative 5'-RACE with molecular barcodes. TCRdb passed the 5' RACE reads through MiXCR, listing each CDR3 protein once. The repertoire consists of around 340,000 distinct CDR3 sequences, with approximately 15% occurring once and the leading ten covering 0.9% to 1.2%. The data belong to a study of CD8 T cells in ankylosing spondylitis. The V and J ends lost 4 bases and 5 bases respectively, with 14 bases between them. CDR1 and CDR2 from the germline V gene are MNHEY and SMNVEV (reference sequence). This CDR3 has 15 amino acids.

The V call is TRBV27, the J call TRBJ2-2; perhaps TRBD2 as D (6 bases). The sample comprised blood, either unsorted or a sorted T cell fraction (not recorded which). The TCR comes from a male donor with ankylosing spondylitis or in good health (not recorded which). CDR3 coding DNA: TGTGCCAGCAGTTCCCCGGGAGTCCGGACCGGGGAGCTGTTTTTT. This gives the protein CASSSPGVRTGELFF.